This TCR beta chain was sequenced in a study of OX40 agonist ivuxolimab in advanced cancers. Study in general: Having had anti-PD-1, anti-PD-L1 or anti-CTLA-4 therapy before was allowed, and about 42% had some. Findings and limits, study-wide: CD8+ T cells were the subset that, on average, had more expanded clones than CD4+.

Profiling relied on immunoSEQ multiplex PCR, and the TCRdb table lists in-frame clones only, not all of them. Among 30,000 or so clones listed, more than 75% were seen once. The CDR3 covers 13 residues. Germline assignment: CDR1 SGHNT and CDR2 YYREEE (reference sequence). V was shortened by 5 bases and J by 8 bases, with 14 bases between the two germline ends. Points on this clone: Its target is not known.

This clonotype was obtained from an adult with an advanced solid tumor such as melanoma, head and neck, liver or kidney cancer. This specimen consisted of CD4+ or CD8+ T cells sorted from blood, obtained in a trial of the OX40 agonist ivuxolimab. The chain carries TRBV5-4 and TRBJ2-1, with D possibly TRBD2 on 5 matching bases. The CDR3 DNA reads TGTGCCAGCAGACCACGAGGGTTCGATGAGCAGTTCTTC. Its protein is CASRPRGFDEQFF.